A selection of T cell receptor beta chains follows, all from one sample in a study of T cell responses to AZD1222 COVID-19 vaccine. TCRdb keeps only in-frame clones here, not all; method: immunoSEQ multiplex PCR. The table lists over 75,000 clones, 70% to 90% of them singletons, with around 10% in the top ten. The sequencing here drew on peripheral blood, taken 28 days after the second AZD1222 dose. All receptors derive from an adult who received the AZD1222 COVID-19 vaccine. Each CDR3 is given with its conserved first and last residue. A D gene is named only where the DNA matches it firmly. Size values are once, few and many counts, or a class for expanded clones, and some rows have none.

cdr3_aa | cdr3_nt | v_call | d_call | clone_size | j_call
CASSPTGGDQPQHF | TGTGCCAGCAGCCCGACGGGCGGGGATCAGCCCCAGCATTTT | TRBV28 | NA | NA | TRBJ1-5
CASSVGNTIYF | TGTGCCAGCAGCGTCGGAAACACCATATATTTT | TRBV9 | NA | NA | TRBJ1-3
CASSLGTVSSYEQYF | TGTGCCAGCAGCTTGGGGACGGTGAGCTCCTACGAGCAGTACTTC | TRBV5-4 | NA | few | TRBJ2-7
CASSPSGTLSYEQYF | TGTGCCAGCAGCCCTAGCGGGACCCTCTCCTACGAGCAGTACTTC | TRBV3-1/TRBV3-2 | TRBD2 | NA | TRBJ2-7
CASSNGTGGKPQHF | TGTGCCAGCAGCAATGGGACAGGGGGGAAGCCCCAGCATTTT | TRBV21-1 | NA | NA | TRBJ1-5
CASSLRPTGGNYGYTF | TGTGCCAGCAGTTTGCGACCGACAGGGGGCAACTATGGCTACACCTTC | TRBV27 | TRBD1 | NA | TRBJ1-2
CASSQGWASGAYEQYF | TGCGCCAGCAGCCAAGGGTGGGCGAGCGGGGCGTACGAGCAGTACTTC | TRBV4-3 | TRBD2 | NA | TRBJ2-7
CASNHGQGFGELFF | TGTGCCAGCAATCACGGACAGGGGTTCGGGGAGCTGTTTTTT | TRBV6-5 | TRBD1 | NA | TRBJ2-2
CASSQEGVAGVFGTDTQYF | TGTGCCAGCAGCCAAGAGGGAGTAGCGGGGGTCTTCGGCACAGATACGCAGTATTTT | TRBV3-1/TRBV3-2 | TRBD2 | NA | TRBJ2-3
CASSSYLYGYTF | TGTGCCAGCAGCTCCTACCTCTATGGCTACACCTTC | TRBV7-2 | NA | NA | TRBJ1-2
CASSLGQGLNTEAFF | TGTGCCAGCAGTTTGGGACAGGGATTGAACACTGAAGCTTTCTTT | TRBV6-5 | TRBD1 | once | TRBJ1-1
CASSLGLAGPKNIQYF | TGTGCCAGCAGCCTCGGACTAGCGGGGCCCAAAAACATTCAGTACTTC | TRBV3-1/TRBV3-2 | TRBD2 | NA | TRBJ2-4
CASSQYDARAFF | TGTGCCAGCAGCCAGTACGATGCGAGGGCTTTCTTT | TRBV2 | NA | few | TRBJ1-1
CASSLGGTGNHEQYF | TGTGCCAGCAGCCTAGGGGGGACAGGGAACCACGAGCAGTACTTC | TRBV7-2 | TRBD1 | NA | TRBJ2-7
CSASTSGGTGELFF | TGCAGTGCTAGTACTAGCGGGGGTACCGGGGAGCTGTTTTTT | TRBV20-1 | TRBD2 | once | TRBJ2-2
CATSRWSSYNSPLHF | TGTGCCACTAGCAGGTGGAGCTCCTATAATTCACCCCTCCACTTT | TRBV15 | NA | NA | TRBJ1-6
CASSPTGGHSYEQYF | TGTGCCAGCAGCCCTACAGGGGGCCACTCCTACGAGCAGTACTTC | TRBV7-6 | TRBD1 | once | TRBJ2-7
CASSDHGTGGGGYTF | TGTGCCAGCAGTGACCACGGAACCGGGGGCGGGGGCTACACCTTC | TRBV6-4 | NA | NA | TRBJ1-2
CASSPTWDMNTEAFF | TGTGCCAGCAGCCCTACGTGGGATATGAACACTGAAGCTTTCTTT | TRBV16 | NA | few | TRBJ1-1
CASTGQENSPLHF | TGTGCCAGCACCGGACAGGAGAATTCACCCCTCCACTTT | TRBV2 | TRBD1 | NA | TRBJ1-6
CASSQVPGQGFYEQYF | TGTGCCAGCAGCCAAGTACCGGGACAGGGGTTCTACGAGCAGTACTTC | TRBV14 | TRBD1 | NA | TRBJ2-7
CSVVRDRDHEQYF | TGCAGCGTTGTCCGGGACAGGGACCACGAGCAGTACTTC | TRBV29-1 | TRBD1 | NA | TRBJ2-7
CATGSRGGEKLFF | TGTGCCACCGGGAGCAGGGGAGGGGAAAAACTGTTTTTT | TRBV5-5 | NA | NA | TRBJ1-4
CASSPKLQGAGTGELFF | TGTGCCAGCTCACCGAAACTACAGGGGGCAGGCACCGGGGAGCTGTTTTTT | TRBV18 | TRBD1 | NA | TRBJ2-2
CASSAEGKQPQHF | TGTGCCAGCTCGGCGGAGGGGAAACAGCCCCAGCATTTT | TRBV18 | NA | once | TRBJ1-5
CASSQETDGRGNTIYF | TGCGCCAGCAGCCAAGAGACGGACGGCCGAGGAAACACCATATATTTT | TRBV4-3 | NA | NA | TRBJ1-3
CASSQDHASAWAEQYF | TGCGCCAGCAGCCAAGATCACGCATCCGCGTGGGCCGAGCAGTACTTC | TRBV4-3 | NA | NA | TRBJ2-7
CATGRQGDTEAFF | TGTGCCACCGGCAGACAGGGCGACACTGAAGCTTTCTTT | TRBV3-1/TRBV3-2 | TRBD1 | NA | TRBJ1-1
CASSLSLRTGGAVGNYGYTF | TGTGCCAGCAGTTTATCCCTCCGGACAGGGGGGGCAGTAGGAAACTATGGCTACACCTTC | TRBV27 | TRBD1 | NA | TRBJ1-2
CASSPGQDATYEQYF | TGTGCCAGCAGCCCCGGACAGGACGCTACCTACGAGCAGTACTTC | TRBV7-9 | TRBD1 | NA | TRBJ2-7
CATRTVQSYEQYF | TGTGCCACCCGGACAGTGCAATCCTACGAGCAGTACTTC | TRBV7-9 | NA | NA | TRBJ2-7
CASSRQTSGGRETQYF | TGTGCCAGCAGCCGTCAGACTAGCGGGGGTAGAGAGACCCAGTACTTC | TRBV5-4 | TRBD2 | NA | TRBJ2-5
CASSQQGGNTGELFF | TGCGCCAGCAGCCAACAGGGGGGGAACACCGGGGAGCTGTTTTTT | TRBV4-1 | NA | NA | TRBJ2-2
CASSLPGGRGQPQHF | TGTGCCAGCAGCTTACCAGGCGGGCGGGGTCAGCCCCAGCATTTT | TRBV5-8 | NA | NA | TRBJ1-5
CASSLSSGAPDTQYF | TGTGCCAGCAGTTTATCTTCAGGGGCGCCCGATACGCAGTATTTT | TRBV28 | NA | NA | TRBJ2-3
CASSYSRWYNEQFF | TGTGCCAGCAGTTACTCGAGGTGGTACAATGAGCAGTTCTTC | TRBV6-6 | NA | NA | TRBJ2-1
CASRPTSGGGETQYF | TGTGCCAGTAGGCCTACTAGCGGGGGAGGAGAGACCCAGTACTTC | TRBV19 | TRBD2 | NA | TRBJ2-5
CASATGAGGPEQYF | TGCGCCAGCGCCACAGGGGCAGGGGGTCCCGAGCAGTACTTC | TRBV5-1 | TRBD1 | NA | TRBJ2-7
CASSAYNEQFF | TGTGCCAGTAGTGCTTACAATGAGCAGTTCTTC | TRBV19 | NA | NA | TRBJ2-1
CASSLGGPRRDTQYF | TGTGCCAGCAGTCTCGGGGGCCCGCGGAGGGATACGCAGTATTTT | TRBV28 | NA | few | TRBJ2-3
CASSPGLAGYQETQYF | TGTGCCAGCAGCCCGGGACTAGCGGGTTACCAAGAGACCCAGTACTTC | TRBV7-2 | TRBD2 | NA | TRBJ2-5
CASSVVSGELFF | TGTGCCAGCAGCGTAGTAAGCGGGGAGCTGTTTTTT | TRBV9 | NA | once | TRBJ2-2
CASTQPSGNYEQYF | TGTGCCAGCACCCAACCCTCGGGTAACTACGAGCAGTACTTC | TRBV2 | NA | NA | TRBJ2-7
CASRAGNTEAFF | TGTGCCAGCAGAGCCGGGAACACTGAAGCTTTCTTT | TRBV6-5 | NA | NA | TRBJ1-1
CAWLSGGIGGQYF | TGTGCCTGGTTGTCGGGGGGCATCGGAGGGCAGTACTTC | TRBV30 | NA | NA | TRBJ2-7